This passage covers 30 T cell receptor beta chains from one sample sequenced in a study of T cell repertoires in cytomegalovirus infection. TCRdb independently ran MiXCR on the reads; one entry per CDR3 protein. Of about 130,000 distinct CDR3 sequences in the sample, 7% to 9.5% were seen once. Sequencing used PBMCs. These receptors were collected from a human donor in good health (CMV status not recorded). Some clones in this sample may be carry-over from other donors' samples.

The table lists this clonotype with many counts. The chain has TRBV28 and TRBJ1-5, with D maybe TRBD1 (6 bases). Deletions cut 3 bases from V and 0 bases from J, with 12 bases between. The CDR3 has 16 residues. CDR1 and CDR2 from the germline V gene are MDHEN and SYDVKM. The CDR3 sequence is CASSLGGAPSNQPQHF. The CDR3 bases are TGTGCCAGCAGTTTGGGGGGGGCACCTAGCAATCAGCCCCAGCATTTT.

In this sample, this clonotype turned up many times. The chain recombines TRBV28 with TRBJ2-1; D unclear. V lost 6 bases to trimming and J lost 15 bases, with 18 bases between them. CDR1 is MDHEN and CDR2 is SYDVKM in the germline V gene. The CDR3 has 12 residues. CDR3 nucleotides: TGTGCCAGCAGCCCACCGGCTTCGGGTGCGTTCTTC. Translated, it gives CASSPPASGAFF.

This clonotype showed up many times. The rearrangement links TRBV7-6 to TRBJ2-7; D is perhaps TRBD2 (5 bases). V was cut by 5 bases and J by 3 bases, with 17 bases left in between. The CDR3 runs 15 residues. Looked up from germline, CDR1 is SGHVS and CDR2 is FNYEAQ. The CDR3 region is CASSQGSGYLYEQYF. DNA of the CDR3: TGTGCCAGCAGCCAAGGGTCGGGATATCTCTACGAGCAGTACTTC.

The table lists this clonotype with many counts. This chain uses TRBV7-8 with TRBJ2-7; 7 nucleotides match TRBD1. Germline CDR1 SGHVS, CDR2 FQNEAQ. With 4 bases clipped from V and 2 bases from J, the junction kept 5 bases outside the gene matches. The CDR3 extends over 14 amino acids. CDR3: CASSSDRETYEQYF. The CDR3 nucleotides are TGTGCCAGCAGCTCCGACAGGGAGACCTACGAGCAGTACTTC. The full variable domain, its missing parts supplied by reference TRBV7-8 and TRBJ2-7, is GAGVSQSPRYKVAKRGQDVALRCDPISGHVSLFWYQQALGQGPEFLTYFQNEAQLDKSGLPSDRFFAERPEGSVSTLKIQRTQQEDSAVYLCASSSDRETYEQYFGPGTRLTVT.

This clonotype was recorded at least ten times. The chain employs TRBV2 and TRBJ2-7; D not resolved. V lost 2 bases and J 3 bases, leaving 2 bases between the germline ends. Germline lookup yields CDR1 SNHLY and CDR2 FYNNEI. The CDR3 totals 11 residues. The CDR3 loop reads CASSEFYEQYF. For the CDR3, the DNA is TGTGCCAGCAGTGAATTCTACGAGCAGTACTTC.

This clonotype was observed many times. The CDR3 DNA follows: TGTGCCAGCAGCTTGGGAGGATCGGGGGGCATTGGCTACACCTTC. Its protein is CASSLGGSGGIGYTF. The chain couples TRBV7-6 to TRBJ1-2; the D gene is possibly TRBD1 (6 bases). CDR1 is SGHVS, CDR2 FNYEAQ, per germline. The CDR3 runs to 15 residues. V was clipped by 3 bases and J by 7 bases, with 18 bases between them. The entire variable domain, with the rest obtained from reference TRBV7-6 and TRBJ1-2, is as follows: GAGVSQSPRYKVTKRGQDVALRCDPISGHVSLYWYRQALGQGPEFLTYFNYEAQQDKSGLPNDRFSAERPEGSISTLTIQRTEQRDSAMYRCASSLGGSGGIGYTFGSGTRLTVV.

This clonotype showed up just a few times. V is TRBV2 and J is TRBJ1-1; D ambiguous. CDR3 length equals 15 residues. Germline CDR1 SNHLY, CDR2 FYNNEI. Deletions cut 1 base from V and 5 bases from J, with 14 bases between. The CDR3 coding sequence is TGTGCCAGCAGTGAAGTTACCGGGGTTGGAACTGAAGCTTTCTTT. This sequence encodes CASSEVTGVGTEAFF.

A few counts support this clonotype. This chain joins TRBV25-1 and TRBJ2-5; 8 bases fit TRBD2. CDR3 size: 14 residues. Germline CDR1 is MGHDK and CDR2 is SYGVNS. V dropped 9 bases and J dropped 4; count of bases not matched to a gene: 10. The CDR3 DNA reads TGTGCCAGTCGAGCGGGGGCGTTAGGAGAGACCCAGTACTTC. This encodes CASRAGALGETQYF.

This clonotype was picked up many times. The V call is TRBV14, the J call TRBJ1-2, with a weak D call TRBD1 (5 bases). There are 13 residues in the CDR3. The germline V and J ends were trimmed by 1 base and 5 bases, with 8 bases remaining between them. Germline CDR1 and CDR2: SGHDN and FVKESK. The CDR3 region has the DNA TGTGCCAGCAGCCAAGGACAGCTATATGGCTACACCTTC. Translation gives CASSQGQLYGYTF.

With respect to this clonotype: A single base separates this from a much larger clone, so it may be a read error. The chain couples TRBV6-2 or TRBV6-3 to TRBJ1-1; no reliable D call. CDR1 is MNHEY, CDR2 SVGEGT, per germline. CDR3 size: 13 residues. CDR3 coding DNA: TGTGCCAGTTCGCGAAACCTGAACACTAAAGCTTTCTTT. It translates to CASSRNLNTKAFF.

The chain combines TRBV7-2 with TRBJ2-3; 12 bases match TRBD2. This CDR3 has 17 residues. Germline CDR1 reads SGHTA; CDR2 reads FQGNSA. The V segment lost 5 bases and the J segment 5 bases; nucleotides outside the gene matches: 11. In DNA form, the CDR3 reads TGTGCCAGCAGCCCCTCCCCTAGCGGGAGGGCCTTAGATACGCAGTATTTT. Its protein is CASSPSPSGRALDTQYF.

This clonotype has at least ten counts. The chain couples TRBV20-1 to TRBJ2-3; D call uncertain. The CDR3 runs to 13 residues. The ends were cut back, 0 bases at V and 2 bases at J, with 6 bases in the middle. Germline values: CDR1 DFQATT, CDR2 SNEGSKA (reference sequence). Here the CDR3 DNA reads TGCAGTGCTAGAGATACAGACACAGATACGCAGTATTTT. It codes for CSARDTDTDTQYF.

This clonotype has a count of ten or more. This chain uses TRBV4-1 with TRBJ2-5; no firm D call. Trimming left V 0 bases short and J 3 bases short, with 5 bases between. CDR1 and CDR2 from the germline V gene are MGHRA and YSYEKL. The CDR3 covers 13 residues. The CDR3 sequence: CASSQENKETQYF. The CDR3 bases are TGCGCCAGCAGCCAAGAGAATAAAGAGACCCAGTACTTC.

This clonotype came up many times. The chain joins TRBV7-2 to TRBJ2-7; perhaps TRBD2 as D (5 bases). V dropped 5 bases and J dropped 3 bases, with 17 bases sitting between them. The CDR3 has 15 residues. CDR1 is SGHTA, CDR2 FQGNSA, per germline. DNA of the CDR3: TGTGCCAGCAGCCATGGCTCGGGATCCAGCTACGAGCAGTACTTC. Translated: CASSHGSGSSYEQYF.

This clonotype has at least ten counts. The chain recombines TRBV2 with TRBJ2-5; unclear D gene. This CDR3 has 14 amino acids. Looked up from germline, CDR1 is SNHLY and CDR2 is FYNNEI. V was shortened by 2 bases and J by 3 bases, with 10 bases between the two germline ends. CDR3 sequence: CASSELAAKETQYF. CDR3 nucleotides: TGTGCCAGCAGTGAACTCGCAGCAAAAGAGACCCAGTACTTC.

This clonotype has a count of ten or more. The J gene is TRBJ2-5, the V gene TRBV7-6; 7 bases map to TRBD2. Germline CDR1 and CDR2: SGHVS and FNYEAQ. V shed 5 bases, J shed 5 bases, and the junction held 11 bases outside the gene matches. The CDR3 runs 15 residues. CDR3 amino acids: CASSRRGDVKETQYF. As DNA, the CDR3 is TGTGCCAGCAGCCGACGGGGGGACGTAAAGGAGACCCAGTACTTC.

The J gene is TRBJ2-3, the V gene TRBV5-1; 7 positions agree with TRBD1. Germline CDR1 and CDR2: SGHRS and YFSETQ. This CDR3 has 15 amino acids. With 6 bases clipped from V and 0 bases from J, the junction kept 7 bases outside the gene matches. This CDR3 reads CASKDRERSTDTQYF. The CDR3 DNA reads TGCGCCAGCAAAGACAGGGAAAGGAGCACAGATACGCAGTATTTT.

V and J are TRBV18 and TRBJ1-1, with TRBD1 matching over 9 bases. From germline, CDR1 is KGHSH and CDR2 LQKENI. The CDR3 runs 15 residues. J gave up 4 bases and V 5 bases, and 8 bases lay outside the gene matches. The CDR3 DNA is TGTGCCAGCTCATCCCCGGGACAGGGTACCACTGAAGCTTTCTTT. Amino acid sequence: CASSSPGQGTTEAFF.

There are many counts of this clonotype. The chain joins TRBV2 to TRBJ1-5; D is undetermined. V was trimmed by 3 bases and J by 2 bases, leaving 11 bases between them. The length of the CDR3 is 15 residues. The germline V gene encodes CDR1 SNHLY and CDR2 FYNNEI. The DNA for the CDR3 is TGTGCCAGCAGTGAGCAAGGGAACGGCAATCAGCCCCAGCATTTT. It codes for CASSEQGNGNQPQHF.

In this sample, this clonotype turned up many times. The chain recombines TRBV11-3 with TRBJ1-1; D not certain. Germline CDR1 SGHNT, CDR2 YENEEA. The CDR3 totals 13 residues. Trimming took 2 bases from V and 0 from J, leaving 4 bases between them. The CDR3: CASSLHLNTEAFF. The CDR3 DNA sequence: TGTGCCAGCAGCTTACACCTGAACACTGAAGCTTTCTTT.

The table lists this clonotype with many counts. The chain is built from TRBV5-1 and TRBJ2-7, with TRBD1 identical over 10 bases. Per germline, CDR1 SGHRS and CDR2 YFSETQ. Trimming at V came to 4 bases and at J to 6 bases, leaving 10 bases not matched to a gene. The CDR3 runs to 15 residues. In nucleotides, the CDR3 is TGCGCCAGCAGCGGAACCGGGACAGGGGATTTCGAGCAGTACTTC. Its translation is CASSGTGTGDFEQYF.

At least ten counts were recorded for this clonotype. The chain links TRBV5-8 to TRBJ1-1; D is unresolved. V was pared by 6 bases and J by 4 bases, with 13 bases between. Germline CDR1 reads SGHTS; CDR2 reads YDEGEE. The CDR3 has 13 residues. The CDR3 loop reads CASKVQVGTEAFF. The CDR3 DNA sequence: TGTGCCAGCAAGGTTCAGGTCGGCACTGAAGCTTTCTTT.

The V gene is TRBV5-4, the J gene TRBJ2-4, with TRBD2 matching 8 bases. V dropped 4 bases and J dropped 8; count of bases not matched to a gene: 11. The CDR3 length is 15 residues. Germline CDR1 and CDR2: SGHNT and YYREEE (reference sequence). The CDR3: CASSEPGLAGDIQYF. For the CDR3, the DNA is TGTGCCAGCAGCGAGCCTGGACTAGCTGGGGACATTCAGTACTTC. Filled out from reference TRBV5-4 and TRBJ2-4, the complete variable domain reads ETGVTQSPTHLIKTRGQQVTLRCSSQSGHNTVSWYQQALGQGPQFIFQYYREEENGRGNFPPRFSGLQFPNYSSELNVNALELDDSALYLCASSEPGLAGDIQYFGAGTRLSVL.

There are many counts of this clonotype. J is TRBJ2-3 and V is TRBV20-1; 9 bases are a match to TRBD2. The ends lost 3 bases at V and 3 bases at J; junction bases unmatched: 1. The CDR3 covers 13 residues. CDR1 and CDR2 (germline): DFQATT, SNEGSKA (reference sequence). Written as DNA, the CDR3 is TGCAGTGCTAGCCTAGCGGGGACAGATACGCAGTATTTT. As protein: CSASLAGTDTQYF.

This clonotype was counted a few times. The V call is TRBV12-3 or TRBV12-4, the J call TRBJ2-1; D is possibly TRBD1 (5 bases). V gave up 5 bases and J gave up 7 bases, with 15 bases separating them. CDR3 length: 14 residues. The CDR3 region has the DNA TGTGCCAGCAGTAGGGGCCTCTGGGAAAATGAGCAGTTCTTC. Its translation is CASSRGLWENEQFF.

The CDR3 region is CASSSQGQNTEAFF. CDR3 DNA sequence: TGTGCCAGCAGTTCCCAGGGACAGAACACTGAAGCTTTCTTT. The gene calls are TRBV12-3 or TRBV12-4 and TRBJ1-1, with D possibly being TRBD1 (6 bases). The length of the CDR3 is 14 residues. V dropped 4 bases and J dropped 1 base, with 10 bases sitting between them.

This clonotype was picked up a small number of times. The chain uses TRBV6-5 and TRBJ1-5, with TRBD1 as a possible D gene (6 bases). Germline assignment: CDR1 MNHEY and CDR2 SVGAGI. The V gene lost 6 bases and the J gene lost 6 bases, with 12 bases spanning the gap. The CDR3 totals 13 residues. CDR3 nucleotides: TGTGCCAGCAGACCCACAGGGTTTCAGCCCCAGCATTTT. It translates to CASRPTGFQPQHF.

Many counts were recorded for this clonotype. V usage is TRBV24-1 and J usage is TRBJ2-1; unclear D gene. The CDR3 is 14 amino acids. CDR1 is KGHDR and CDR2 is SFDVKD in the germline V gene. V gave up 3 bases and J gave up 6 bases, with 11 bases separating them. The CDR3 reads CATSDPGALNEQFF. CDR3 in DNA: TGTGCCACCAGTGATCCCGGAGCTCTCAATGAGCAGTTCTTC.

In its sample, this clonotype was seen many times. The chain couples TRBV12-3 or TRBV12-4 to TRBJ2-3; D is undetermined. Trimming cost V 6 bases and J 6 bases, with 7 bases left between them. The CDR3 runs to 11 residues. The CDR3 bases are TGTGCCAGCAGCTTATTGGATACGCAGTATTTT. Translation: CASSLLDTQYF.

In this sample, this clonotype turned up many times. The chain carries TRBV25-1 and TRBJ1-2; D gene ambiguous. CDR3 size: 13 residues. From germline, CDR1 is MGHDK and CDR2 SYGVNS. Deletions cut 2 bases from V and 2 bases from J, with 6 bases between. The CDR3 DNA sequence: TGTGCCAGCAGTGAAATCATAAACTATGGCTACACCTTC. It translates to CASSEIINYGYTF.